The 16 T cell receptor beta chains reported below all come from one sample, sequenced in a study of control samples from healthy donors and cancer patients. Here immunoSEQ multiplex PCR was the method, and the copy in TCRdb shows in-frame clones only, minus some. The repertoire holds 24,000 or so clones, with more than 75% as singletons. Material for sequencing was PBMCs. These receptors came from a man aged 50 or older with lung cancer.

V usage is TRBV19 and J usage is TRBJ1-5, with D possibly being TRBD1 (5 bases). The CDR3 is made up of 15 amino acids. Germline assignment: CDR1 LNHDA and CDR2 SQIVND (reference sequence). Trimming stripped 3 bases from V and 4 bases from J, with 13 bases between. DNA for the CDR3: TGTGCCAGTAGTATGTACCCCAGGGATAATCAGCCCCAGCATTTT. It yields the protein CASSMYPRDNQPQHF.

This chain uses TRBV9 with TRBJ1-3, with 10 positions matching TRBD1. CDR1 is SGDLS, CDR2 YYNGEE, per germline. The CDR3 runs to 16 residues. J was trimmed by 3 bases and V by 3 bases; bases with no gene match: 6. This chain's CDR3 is CASSARQGADGNTIYF. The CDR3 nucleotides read TGTGCCAGCAGCGCCCGACAGGGGGCGGATGGAAACACCATATATTTT.

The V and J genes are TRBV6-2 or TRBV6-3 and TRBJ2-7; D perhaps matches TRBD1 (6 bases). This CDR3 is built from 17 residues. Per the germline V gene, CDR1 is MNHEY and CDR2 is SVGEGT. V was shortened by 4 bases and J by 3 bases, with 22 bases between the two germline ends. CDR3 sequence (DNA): TGTGCCAGCAGTTCTCTATACGACAGGCAGACCCTCTACGAGCAGTACTTC. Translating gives CASSSLYDRQTLYEQYF.

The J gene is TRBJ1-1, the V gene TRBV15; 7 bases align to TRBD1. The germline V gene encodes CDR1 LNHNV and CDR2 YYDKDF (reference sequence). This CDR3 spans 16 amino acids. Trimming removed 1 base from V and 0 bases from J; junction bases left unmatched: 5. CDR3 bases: TGTGCCACCAGCAGAGGACAGGGTGCCGTGAACACTGAAGCTTTCTTT. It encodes CATSRGQGAVNTEAFF. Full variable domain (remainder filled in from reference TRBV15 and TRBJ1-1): DAMVIQNPRYQVTQFGKPVTLSCSQTLNHNVMYWYQQKSSQAPKLLFHYYDKDFNNEADTPDNFQSRRPNTSFCFLDIRSPGLGDTAMYLCATSRGQGAVNTEAFFGQGTRLTVV.

CDR3 amino acids: CASSLTAGSSYNEQFF. The CDR3 nucleotides are TGTGCCAGCAGCTTAACGGCAGGGAGCTCCTACAATGAGCAGTTCTTC. The chain carries TRBV7-3 and TRBJ2-1, with D tentatively TRBD1 or TRBD2 (5 bases each). The CDR3 loop spans 16 amino acids. Germline V gene lookup returns CDR1 SGHTA and CDR2 FQGTGA. V lost 0 bases and J 0 bases, leaving 9 bases between the germline ends. The complete variable domain, with remaining parts taken from reference TRBV7-3 and TRBJ2-1, reads GAGVSQTPSNKVTEKGKYVELRCDPISGHTALYWYRQSLGQGPEFLIYFQGTGAADDSGLPNDRFFAVRPEGSVSTLKIQRTERGDSAVYLCASSLTAGSSYNEQFFGPGTRLTVL.

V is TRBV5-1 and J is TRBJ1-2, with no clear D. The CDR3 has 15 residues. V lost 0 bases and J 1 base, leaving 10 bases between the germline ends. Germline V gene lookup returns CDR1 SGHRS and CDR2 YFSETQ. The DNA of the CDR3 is TGCGCCAGCAGCTTGGGAAACAGTATTAACTATGGCTACACCTTC. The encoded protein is CASSLGNSINYGYTF. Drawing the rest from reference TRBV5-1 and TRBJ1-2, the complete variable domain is KAGVTQTPRYLIKTRGQQVTLSCSPISGHRSVSWYQQTPGQGLQFLFEYFSETQRNKGNFPGRFSGRQFSNSRSEMNVSTLELGDSALYLCASSLGNSINYGYTFGSGTRLTVV.

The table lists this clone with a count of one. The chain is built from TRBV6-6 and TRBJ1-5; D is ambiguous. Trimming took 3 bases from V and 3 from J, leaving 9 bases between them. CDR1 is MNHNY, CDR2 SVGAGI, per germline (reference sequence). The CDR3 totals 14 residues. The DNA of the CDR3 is TGTGCCAGCAGTTATGAGCGGCTCAATCAGCCCCAGCATTTT. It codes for CASSYERLNQPQHF.

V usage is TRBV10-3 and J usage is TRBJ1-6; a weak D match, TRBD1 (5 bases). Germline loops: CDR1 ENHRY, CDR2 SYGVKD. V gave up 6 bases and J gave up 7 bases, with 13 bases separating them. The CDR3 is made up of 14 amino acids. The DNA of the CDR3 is TGTGCCATCAGGCCGGGACGGTCAAATTCACCCCTCCACTTT. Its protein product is CAIRPGRSNSPLHF.

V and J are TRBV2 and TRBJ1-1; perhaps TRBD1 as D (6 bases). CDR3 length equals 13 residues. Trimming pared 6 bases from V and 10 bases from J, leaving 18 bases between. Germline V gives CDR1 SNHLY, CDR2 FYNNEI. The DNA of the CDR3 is TGTGCCAGCAGCAGCCGGGGGCAGGACCGAGCTTTCTTT. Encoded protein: CASSSRGQDRAFF.

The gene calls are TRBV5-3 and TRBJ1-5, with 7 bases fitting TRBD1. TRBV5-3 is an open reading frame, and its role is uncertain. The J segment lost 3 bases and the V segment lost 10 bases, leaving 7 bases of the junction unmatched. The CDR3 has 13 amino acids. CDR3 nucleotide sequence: TGTGCCGCAACCGGGACAGACAATCAGCCCCAGCATTTT. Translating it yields CAATGTDNQPQHF.

CDR3 nucleotide sequence: TGTGCCAGCAGCTTAGGAACCATGAACACTGAAGCTTTCTTT. Its protein product is CASSLGTMNTEAFF. The chain combines TRBV7-2 with TRBJ1-1; D gene uncertain. Trimming removed 1 base at V and 0 bases at J, with 6 bases between. CDR3 length: 14 amino acids. The V gene's germline CDR1 is SGHTA and CDR2 FQGNSA.

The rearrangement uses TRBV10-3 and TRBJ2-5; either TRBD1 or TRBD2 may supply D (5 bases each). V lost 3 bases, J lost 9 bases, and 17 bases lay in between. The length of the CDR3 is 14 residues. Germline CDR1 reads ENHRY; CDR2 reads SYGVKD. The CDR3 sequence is CAISEEGPGIAQYF. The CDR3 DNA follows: TGTGCCATCAGTGAAGAGGGTCCAGGGATTGCCCAGTACTTC.

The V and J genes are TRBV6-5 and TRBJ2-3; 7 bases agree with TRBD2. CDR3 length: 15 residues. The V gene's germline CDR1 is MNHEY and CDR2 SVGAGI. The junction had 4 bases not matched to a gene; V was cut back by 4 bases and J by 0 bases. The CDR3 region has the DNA TGTGCCAGCAGTTCCCAGCGGGGCAGCACAGATACGCAGTATTTT. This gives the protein CASSSQRGSTDTQYF.

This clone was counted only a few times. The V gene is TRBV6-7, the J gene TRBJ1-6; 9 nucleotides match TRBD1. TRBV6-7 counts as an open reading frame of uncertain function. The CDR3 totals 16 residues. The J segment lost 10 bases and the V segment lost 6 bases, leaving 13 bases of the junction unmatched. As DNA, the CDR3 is TGTGCCAGCAGCCGAAACAGGGGGCCACGATACTCACCCCTCCACTTT. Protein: CASSRNRGPRYSPLHF.

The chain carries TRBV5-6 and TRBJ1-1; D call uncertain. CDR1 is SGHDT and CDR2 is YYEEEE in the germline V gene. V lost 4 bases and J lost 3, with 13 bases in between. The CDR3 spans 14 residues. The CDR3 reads CASSQNGGYTEAFF. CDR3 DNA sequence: TGTGCCAGCAGCCAGAACGGAGGCTACACTGAAGCTTTCTTT.

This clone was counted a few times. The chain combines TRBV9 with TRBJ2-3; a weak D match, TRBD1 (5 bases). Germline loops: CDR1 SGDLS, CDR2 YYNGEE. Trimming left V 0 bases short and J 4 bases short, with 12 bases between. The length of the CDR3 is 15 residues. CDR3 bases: TGTGCCAGCAGCGTAGCCTACGAAGGGGCAGATACGCAGTATTTT. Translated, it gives CASSVAYEGADTQYF.